Listed here are 14 T cell receptor beta chains from one sample, sequenced in a study of T cell responses to AZD1222 COVID-19 vaccine. The protocol was immunoSEQ multiplex PCR, while the TCRdb copy is restricted to in-frame clones and leaves out a portion. The repertoire consists of about 170,000 clones, with 85% to 90% occurring once and the leading ten covering 6% to 8%. The sequenced sample was peripheral blood, obtained on day 0 of AZD1222 vaccination. All receptors derive from an adult in good health.

The V and J genes are TRBV5-1 and TRBJ2-3; 13 bases are shared with TRBD2. Looked up from germline, CDR1 is SGHRS and CDR2 is YFSETQ. J lost 0 bases, V lost 2 bases, and 6 bases had no gene match. CDR3 length: 18 residues. The CDR3 bases are TGCGCCAGCAGCTTTGGGACTAGCGGGGCGCATAGCACAGATACGCAGTATTTT. The encoded protein is CASSFGTSGAHSTDTQYF.

The chain is built from TRBV10-2 and TRBJ1-4; D ambiguous. The germline CDR1 and CDR2 sequences are WSHSY and SAAADI. V dropped 5 bases and J dropped 2 bases, with 9 bases sitting between them. CDR3 length equals 14 residues. CDR3 loop: CASSRGPTNEKLFF. CDR3 nucleotide sequence: TGCGCCAGCAGTCGCGGCCCCACTAATGAAAAACTGTTTTTT.

This chain connects TRBV12-3 or TRBV12-4 to TRBJ1-5; D unresolved. CDR3 length equals 13 residues. V was cut by 6 bases and J by 3 bases, with 9 bases left in between. CDR3 protein: CASSEGYNQPQHF. The CDR3 DNA follows: TGTGCCAGCAGCGAAGGGTACAATCAGCCCCAGCATTTT.

The chain is built from TRBV2 and TRBJ1-2; tentative D call: TRBD1 (6 bases). CDR3 length: 14 residues. In germline, CDR1 is SNHLY, CDR2 FYNNEI. V gave up 10 bases and J gave up 8 bases, with 23 bases separating them. In DNA form, the CDR3 reads TGTGCCATACCTGCCCCAGGGGTTGGATACGGCTACACCTTC. This codes for CAIPAPGVGYGYTF.

The rearrangement joins TRBV28 to TRBJ1-2, with D maybe TRBD1 (6 bases). The CDR3 is 13 amino acids. Looked up from germline, CDR1 is MDHEN and CDR2 is SYDVKM. Trimming took off 6 bases at V and 1 base at J, with 9 bases between the two ends. The CDR3 sequence: CASSEGVNYGYTF. The CDR3 nucleotides read TGTGCCAGCAGCGAGGGGGTTAACTATGGCTACACCTTC.

The sample holds many counts of this clone. The chain carries TRBV6-4 and TRBJ2-3; TRBD2 aligns across 9 bases. CDR3 length: 16 residues. Germline trimming cut 0 bases from V and 2 bases from J; bases unmatched to any gene: 3. Germline V gives CDR1 MRHNA, CDR2 SNTAGT. The CDR3 loop reads CASSDSAGGNTDTQYF. The DNA of the CDR3 is TGTGCCAGCAGTGACTCGGCGGGGGGGAACACAGATACGCAGTATTTT.

This chain links TRBV9 with TRBJ2-3; D is unclear. Trimming removed 0 bases from V and 0 bases from J, with 2 bases in between. This CDR3 is built from 13 residues. Germline CDR1 and CDR2: SGDLS and YYNGEE. CDR3 DNA sequence: TGTGCCAGCAGCGTAGCCAGCACAGATACGCAGTATTTT. Residues: CASSVASTDTQYF.

The rearrangement uses TRBV28 and TRBJ2-5; D uncertain. This CDR3 has 12 residues. With 7 bases removed from V and 5 bases from J, the gap between germline ends came to 11 bases. CDR1 and CDR2 (germline): MDHEN, SYDVKM. DNA of the CDR3: TGTGCCAGCAACCTTGAACGGGAGACCCAGTACTTC. Its protein product is CASNLERETQYF.

This chain links TRBV11-2 with TRBJ2-7, with 11 positions matching TRBD2. Trimming took 3 bases from V and 3 from J; bases not matched to a gene: 10. The CDR3 extends over 17 amino acids. Germline loops: CDR1 SGHAT, CDR2 FQNNGV. CDR3 sequence (DNA): TGTGCCAGCAGCTTCATAGCGGGGGGGGCTCGAGGCTACGAGCAGTACTTC. The encoded protein is CASSFIAGGARGYEQYF. Full variable domain (missing parts from reference TRBV11-2 and TRBJ2-7): EAGVAQSPRYKIIEKRQSVAFWCNPISGHATLYWYQQILGQGPKLLIQFQNNGVVDDSQLPKDRFSAERLKGVDSTLKIQPAKLEDSAVYLCASSFIAGGARGYEQYFGPGTRLTVT.

The chain combines TRBV4-3 with TRBJ2-3; 12 bases line up with TRBD2. The CDR3 totals 17 residues. Germline CDR1 LGHNA, CDR2 YSLEER. The junction had 8 bases not matched to a gene; V was cut back by 1 base and J by 6 bases. The DNA for the CDR3 is TGCGCCAGCAGCCAAGGAGCTCTAGCGGGGGGGCTTGATACGCAGTATTTT. This sequence encodes CASSQGALAGGLDTQYF.

This clone occurred a few times. The J gene is TRBJ2-1, the V gene TRBV9; TRBD2 aligns across 10 bases. CDR3 length: 17 residues. Germline V lookup: CDR1 SGDLS, CDR2 YYNGEE. V lost 0 bases, J lost 6 bases, and 9 bases stayed unmatched. DNA for the CDR3: TGTGCCAGCAGCGTAGCCCCCTCTAGCGGGGGCCGCAATGAGCAGTTCTTC. The encoded protein is CASSVAPSSGGRNEQFF. Filled out from reference TRBV9 and TRBJ2-1, the complete variable domain reads DSGVTQTPKHLITATGQRVTLRCSPRSGDLSVYWYQQSLDQGLQFLIQYYNGEERAKGNILERFSAQQFPDLHSELNLSSLELGDSALYFCASSVAPSSGGRNEQFFGPGTRLTVL.

The genes are TRBV10-3 and TRBJ1-1; D is ambiguous. The CDR3 is 15 residues long. Germline CDR1 is ENHRY and CDR2 is SYGVKD. V gave up 2 bases and J gave up 2 bases, with 12 bases separating them. As DNA, the CDR3 is TGTGCCATCAGTGAGCTCGGCGGGCCCAACACTGAAGCTTTCTTT. Protein product: CAISELGGPNTEAFF.

The chain links TRBV5-1 to TRBJ1-1, with D maybe TRBD1 (5 bases). Germline V CDR1 and CDR2: SGHRS, YFSETQ. The CDR3 contains 14 residues. V was shortened by 4 bases and J by 4 bases, with 14 bases between the two germline ends. CDR3 loop: CASSPEWGGTEAFF. The CDR3 region has the DNA TGCGCCAGCAGCCCCGAGTGGGGGGGCACTGAAGCTTTCTTT.

This sequence joins TRBV7-3 and TRBJ1-2; perhaps TRBD1 as D (5 bases). The V gene's germline CDR1 is SGHTA and CDR2 FQGTGA. This CDR3 contains 13 residues. V lost 6 bases, J lost 9 bases, and 17 bases lay in between. CDR3: CASSAGTEPSYTF. Written as DNA, the CDR3 is TGTGCCAGCAGTGCCGGGACCGAGCCTAGCTACACCTTC.